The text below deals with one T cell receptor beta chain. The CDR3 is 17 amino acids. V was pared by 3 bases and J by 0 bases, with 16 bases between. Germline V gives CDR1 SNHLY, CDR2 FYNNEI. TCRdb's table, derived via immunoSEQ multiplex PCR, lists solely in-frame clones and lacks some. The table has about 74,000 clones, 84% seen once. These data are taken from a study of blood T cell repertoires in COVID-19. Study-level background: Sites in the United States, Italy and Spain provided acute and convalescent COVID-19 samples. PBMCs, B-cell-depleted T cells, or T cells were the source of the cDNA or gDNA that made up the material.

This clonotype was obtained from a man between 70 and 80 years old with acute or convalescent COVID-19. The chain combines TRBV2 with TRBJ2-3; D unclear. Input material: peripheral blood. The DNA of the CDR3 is TGTGCCAGCAGTGACTGGCTTGACGGAGCTAGCACAGATACGCAGTATTTT. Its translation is CASSDWLDGASTDTQYF.